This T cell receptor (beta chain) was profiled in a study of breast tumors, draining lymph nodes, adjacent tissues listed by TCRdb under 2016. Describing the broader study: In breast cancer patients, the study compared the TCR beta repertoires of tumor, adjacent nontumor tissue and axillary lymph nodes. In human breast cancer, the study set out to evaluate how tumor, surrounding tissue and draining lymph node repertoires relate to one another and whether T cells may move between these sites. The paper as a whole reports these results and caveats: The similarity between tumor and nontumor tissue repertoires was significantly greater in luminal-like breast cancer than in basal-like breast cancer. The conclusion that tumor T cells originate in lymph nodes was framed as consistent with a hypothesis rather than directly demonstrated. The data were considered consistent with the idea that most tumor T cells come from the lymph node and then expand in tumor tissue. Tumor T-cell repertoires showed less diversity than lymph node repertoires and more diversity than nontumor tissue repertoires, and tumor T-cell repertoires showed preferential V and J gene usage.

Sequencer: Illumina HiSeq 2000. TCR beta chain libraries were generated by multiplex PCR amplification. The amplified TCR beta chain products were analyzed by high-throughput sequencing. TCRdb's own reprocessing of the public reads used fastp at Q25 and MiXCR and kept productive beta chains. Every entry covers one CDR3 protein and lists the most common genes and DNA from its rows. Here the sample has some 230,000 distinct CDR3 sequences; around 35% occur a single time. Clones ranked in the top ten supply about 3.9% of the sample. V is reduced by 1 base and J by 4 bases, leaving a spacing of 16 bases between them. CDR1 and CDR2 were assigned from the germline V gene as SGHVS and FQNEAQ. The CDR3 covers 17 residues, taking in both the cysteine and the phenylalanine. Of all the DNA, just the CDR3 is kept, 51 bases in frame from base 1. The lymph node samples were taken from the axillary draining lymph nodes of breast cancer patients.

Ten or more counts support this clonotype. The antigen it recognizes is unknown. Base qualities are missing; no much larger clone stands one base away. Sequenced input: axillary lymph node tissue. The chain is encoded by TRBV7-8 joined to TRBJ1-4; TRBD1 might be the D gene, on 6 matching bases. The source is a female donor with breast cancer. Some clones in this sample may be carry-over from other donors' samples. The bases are TGTGCCAGCAGCTTAGGGGCAGGGGCCCTTCTTAATGAAAAACTGTTTTTT. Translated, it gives CASSLGAGALLNEKLFF.